This is a list of T cell receptor beta chains from one sample in a study of T cells in Graves' hyperthyroidism and ophthalmopathy. TCRdb passed the multiplex PCR reads through MiXCR, listing each CDR3 protein once. The profile shows approximately 620,000 distinct CDR3 sequences, about 15% of them singletons. The sequencing input was blood. Receptors were obtained from a woman aged 25 to 39 with Graves' hyperthyroidism that later progressed to Graves' ophthalmopathy. Both conserved end residues are part of each CDR3. A D gene is named only where the DNA matches it firmly. Where a row states a size, it is once, few, many or the class of an expanded clone; other rows omit it.

>TRBV10-2|TRBJ2-7|TRBD2|few
TGCGCCAGCAGTGAGACACCGGGGGGTGAGCAGTACTTC
CASSETPGGEQYF
>TRBV5-1|TRBJ1-6|TRBD1|many
TGCGCCAGCAGCGTGGGACAGGGGAATAATTCACCCCTCCACTTT
CASSVGQGNNSPLHF
>TRBV7-7|TRBJ2-1|NA|NA
TGTGCTAGCAGCTCGCAAGGCCCCTCTTTTACCTACAATGAGCAGTTCTTC
CASSSQGPSFTYNEQFF
>TRBV18|TRBJ2-1|NA|few
TGTGCCAGCTCACCTAAGGCAGGGAACAATGAGCAGTTCTTC
CASSPKAGNNEQFF
>TRBV24-1|TRBJ2-7|NA|few
TGTGCCACCAGTGACTCCGGGCGAACCTACGAGCAGTACTTC
CATSDSGRTYEQYF
>TRBV28|TRBJ2-2|NA|many
TGTGCCAGCAGTCCCCGACTAGTACTAGCCGGGGAGCTGTTTTTT
CASSPRLVLAGELFF
>TRBV27|TRBJ2-1|TRBD2|many
TGTGCCAGCAGGGGGAGGGATCAGACGATTGAGCAGTTCTTC
CASRGRDQTIEQFF
>TRBV20-1|TRBJ1-1|NA|NA
TGCAGTGCTACCACGAACAGGAACTGGGACACTGAAGCTTTCTTT
CSATTNRNWDTEAFF
>TRBV6-1|TRBJ1-2|NA|many
TGTGCCAGCAGTCCCAGACAGGACGCTAACTATGGCTACACCTTC
CASSPRQDANYGYTF
>TRBV13|TRBJ1-1|NA|many
TGTGCCAGCACCTTAGGACGGCCCATGGCTGAAGCTTTCTTT
CASTLGRPMAEAFF
>TRBV3-1|TRBJ2-7|TRBD2|many
TGTGCCAGCAGCCGGCCAGCGGGAGGTACCTACGAGCAGTACTTC
CASSRPAGGTYEQYF
>TRBV12-3/TRBV12-4|TRBJ2-1|TRBD2|many
TGTGCCAGCAGAGGCGGGACTAGCGGCTTCTACAATGAGCAGTTCTTC
CASRGGTSGFYNEQFF
>TRBV5-4|TRBJ2-2|NA|NA
TGTGCCAGCACTCGCCAGGGGCTGGACACCGGGGAGCTGTTTTTT
CASTRQGLDTGELFF
>TRBV9|TRBJ1-3|NA|few
TGTGCCAGCAGCGTAGACGCAGGCTCTGGAAACACCATATATTTT
CASSVDAGSGNTIYF
>TRBV11-1|TRBJ1-1|TRBD1|many
TGTGCCAGCAGCTTGACGACAGGGGGGTTTGTCGCTGAAGCTTTCTTT
CASSLTTGGFVAEAFF
>TRBV5-6|TRBJ2-1|TRBD2|many
TGTGCCAGCAGGATGGACTACGCGGGAGCGTTTAATGAGCAGTTCTTC
CASRMDYAGAFNEQFF
>TRBV20-1|TRBJ2-2|NA|many
TGCAGTGCTAGGAAGGGGTCGGACACCGGGGAGCTGTTTTTT
CSARKGSDTGELFF
>TRBV6-1|TRBJ1-6|TRBD1|NA
TGTGCCAGCTGGGGGACAGGGTATTCACCCCTCCACTTT
CASWGTGYSPLHF
>TRBV7-2|TRBJ2-1|NA|many
TGTGCCAGCAGCTTAAGGAACAGGGTCAATGAGCAGTTCTTC
CASSLRNRVNEQFF
>TRBV27|TRBJ1-5|NA|few
TGTGCCAGCAGTCTGAATCCCATAGGGAGTCAGCCCCAGCATTTT
CASSLNPIGSQPQHF
>TRBV5-1|TRBJ2-7|NA|few
TGCGCCAGCAGCTTGCAAGGGGAAGTCTACGAGCAGTACTTC
CASSLQGEVYEQYF
>TRBV7-2|TRBJ2-2|NA|many
TGTGCCAGCAGCTTAGTAGCCGGGGGCCGAACCGGGGAGCTGTTTTTT
CASSLVAGGRTGELFF
>TRBV9|TRBJ2-1|TRBD2|NA
TGTGCCAGCAGCGTTAGCGGGAACCCCCCCAATGAGCAGTTCTTC
CASSVSGNPPNEQFF
>TRBV15|TRBJ2-5|NA|NA
TGTGCCACCAGCAAAGGGCAGAACCAAGAGACCCAGTACTTC
CATSKGQNQETQYF
>TRBV4-2|TRBJ2-1|TRBD2|few
TGTGCCAGCAGCCAAGATCTCGTGGCGGGAGGGACCTATGAGCAGTTCTTC
CASSQDLVAGGTYEQFF
>TRBV28|TRBJ2-7|NA|many
TGTGCCAGCAGTTCGGGACCGACCTCCTACGAGCAGTACTTC
CASSSGPTSYEQYF
>TRBV3-1|TRBJ1-6|NA|NA
TGTGCCAGCAGCCAAGGGCGGGGGGGCGTATCACCCCTCCACTTT
CASSQGRGGVSPLHF
>TRBV7-9|TRBJ1-1|NA|few
TGTGCCAGCAGGAATGATAATCAGGGTAAAGGGAACACTGAAGCTTTCTTT
CASRNDNQGKGNTEAFF
>TRBV9|TRBJ2-2|NA|few
TGTGCCAGCAGCGCCCAGCCGACTAGTACCGGGGAGCTGTTTTTT
CASSAQPTSTGELFF
>TRBV29-1|TRBJ1-2|NA|many
TGCAGCGTTGCCGAGAGAGATAACTATGGCTACACCTTC
CSVAERDNYGYTF
>TRBV6-1|TRBJ2-1|NA|few
TGTGCCAGCGGCGAGGATTCAGGCAACAATGAGCAGTTCTTC
CASGEDSGNNEQFF
>TRBV19|TRBJ2-7|NA|many
TGTGCCAGTAGTAGTGGATTTCTGGGGGCACCGGACCACTACGAGCAGTACTTC
CASSSGFLGAPDHYEQYF
>TRBV20-1|TRBJ1-2|NA|many
TGCAGTGGAGACAGTCCACCTAACTATGGCTACACCTTC
CSGDSPPNYGYTF
>TRBV11-1|TRBJ2-1|TRBD2|NA
TGTGCCAGCAGCCCCCGGGGTAGCGGGAGCGATGAGCAGTTCTTC
CASSPRGSGSDEQFF
>TRBV27|TRBJ2-1|TRBD2|few
TGTGCCAGCAGTCCCGGAGCGGGGTACCTAGGCAATGAGCAGTTCTTC
CASSPGAGYLGNEQFF